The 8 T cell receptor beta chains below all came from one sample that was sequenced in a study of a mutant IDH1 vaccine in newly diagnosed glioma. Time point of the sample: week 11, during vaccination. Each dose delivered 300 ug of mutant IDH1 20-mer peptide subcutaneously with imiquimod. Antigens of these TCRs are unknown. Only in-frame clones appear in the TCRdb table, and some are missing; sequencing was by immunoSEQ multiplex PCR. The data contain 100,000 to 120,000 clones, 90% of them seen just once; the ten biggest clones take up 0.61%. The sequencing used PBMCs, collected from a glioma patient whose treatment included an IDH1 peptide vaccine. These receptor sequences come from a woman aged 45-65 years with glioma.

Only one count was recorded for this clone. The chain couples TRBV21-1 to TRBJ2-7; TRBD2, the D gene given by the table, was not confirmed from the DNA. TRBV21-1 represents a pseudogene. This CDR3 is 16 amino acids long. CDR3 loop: CASSKRLAIPFYEQYF. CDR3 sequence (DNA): TGTGCCAGCAGCAAACGGCTAGCTATCCCGTTCTACGAGCAGTACTTC.

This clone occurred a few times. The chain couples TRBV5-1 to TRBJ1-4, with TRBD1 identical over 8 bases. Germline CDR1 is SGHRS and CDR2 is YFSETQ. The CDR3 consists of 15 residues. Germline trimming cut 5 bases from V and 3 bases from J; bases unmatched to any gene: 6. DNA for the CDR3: TGCGCCAGCAGTAACGGACAGGGCGCTAATGAAAAACTGTTTTTT. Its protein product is CASSNGQGANEKLFF. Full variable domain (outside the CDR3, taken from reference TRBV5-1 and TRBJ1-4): KAGVTQTPRYLIKTRGQQVTLSCSPISGHRSVSWYQQTPGQGLQFLFEYFSETQRNKGNFPGRFSGRQFSNSRSEMNVSTLELGDSALYLCASSNGQGANEKLFFGSGTQLSVL.

As DNA, the CDR3 is TGTGCCATCAGTGGGACCCGAGGGGAGACTGAAGCTTTCTTT. It translates to CAISGTRGETEAFF. The rearrangement joins TRBV10-3 to TRBJ1-1, with D tentatively TRBD1 (5 bases). The V and J ends lost 4 bases and 5 bases respectively, with 14 bases between them. This CDR3 is 14 amino acids long. The germline V gene has CDR1 ENHRY and CDR2 SYGVKD.

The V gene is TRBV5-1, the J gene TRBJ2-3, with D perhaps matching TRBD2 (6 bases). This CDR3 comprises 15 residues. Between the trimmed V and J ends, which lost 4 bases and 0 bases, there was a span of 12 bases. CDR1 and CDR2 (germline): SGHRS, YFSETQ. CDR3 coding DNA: TGCGCCAGCAGCCCGACCGGGACTAGCACAGATACGCAGTATTTT. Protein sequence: CASSPTGTSTDTQYF.

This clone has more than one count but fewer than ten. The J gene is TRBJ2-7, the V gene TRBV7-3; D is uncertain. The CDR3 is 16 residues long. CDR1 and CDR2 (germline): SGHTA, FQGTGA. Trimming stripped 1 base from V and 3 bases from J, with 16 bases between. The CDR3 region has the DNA TGTGCCAGCAGCTTAAAGCTTTTCTCGCGGAACTACGAGCAGTACTTC. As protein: CASSLKLFSRNYEQYF.

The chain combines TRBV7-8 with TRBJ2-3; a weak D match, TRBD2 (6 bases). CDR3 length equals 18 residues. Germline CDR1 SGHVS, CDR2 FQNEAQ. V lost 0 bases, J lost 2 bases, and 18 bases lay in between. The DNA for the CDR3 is TGTGCCAGCAGCTTAGCAATACTAGCTCTAAGAACCACAGATACGCAGTATTTT. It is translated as CASSLAILALRTTDTQYF.

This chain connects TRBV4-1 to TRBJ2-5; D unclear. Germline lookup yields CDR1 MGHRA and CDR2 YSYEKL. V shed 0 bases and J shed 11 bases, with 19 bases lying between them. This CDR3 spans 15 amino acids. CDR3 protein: CASSQEENRSYEQYF. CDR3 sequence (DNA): TGCGCCAGCAGCCAAGAGGAGAACAGAAGCTATGAGCAGTACTTC.

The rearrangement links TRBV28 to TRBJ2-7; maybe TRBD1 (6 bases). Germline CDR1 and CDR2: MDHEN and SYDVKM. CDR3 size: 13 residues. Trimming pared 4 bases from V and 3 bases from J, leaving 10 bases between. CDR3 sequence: CASSSGQNYEQYF. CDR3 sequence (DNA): TGTGCCAGCAGTTCCGGACAGAACTACGAGCAGTACTTC.